This T cell receptor (beta chain) was sequenced during a study of T cells after yellow fever vaccination. This clonotype was seen ten or more times. No antigen is known for it. The study made its TCR cDNA through 5'RACE template switching. That step introduced a universal primer site along with UMIs. TCRdb re-analysed the 5' RACE reads in MiXCR, keeping a single row per CDR3 protein. The data show approximately 300,000 distinct CDR3 sequences, approximately 11% seen once. Points from the study as a whole: Abundant contaminating clonotypes from the bulk population could appear in FACS-sorted repertoires.

Germline V gene sequence: CDR1 DFQATT, CDR2 SNEGSKA (reference sequence). With 1 base removed from V and 10 bases from J, the gap between germline ends came to 5 bases. The CDR3 is 10 amino acids. The source of this sequence is a man younger than 35 who received the YFV17D yellow fever vaccine. This sequence joins TRBV20-1 and TRBJ2-1; TRBD2 might be the D (5 bases). Sequences were derived from CD4+ T cells sorted from PBMCs, sampled 45 days after the yellow fever booster vaccination. CDR3 nucleotides: TGCAGTGCTAGAGGGAGGGAGCAGTTCTTC. Amino acid sequence: CSARGREQFF.